The T cell receptor (beta chain) under discussion was sequenced for a study of T cell responses to AZD1222 COVID-19 vaccine (dated by TCRdb to the early 2020s). Regarding the complete study: AZD1222 recipients given second doses at about 4 weeks or at about 12 weeks were pooled, since spike-specific TCR depth and breadth were not found to differ between the two schedules. A total of under 250 trial participants underwent TCR sequencing, of whom 200 to 220 had received two doses of AZD1222 and around 26 had received two doses of the MenACWY control vaccine. Trial participants were enrolled by age into 18-55, 56-69 and 70-plus year subgroups, with roughly 160, 29 and 62 TCR-sequenced participants respectively. Points the paper makes about the study in general: Reportedly, almost half of the unique spike-specific TCRs recognized epitopes lying outside the regions that are mutated in the B.1.351 and B.1.1.7 variants. After two AZD1222 doses, spike-specific TCR breadth and depth were significantly higher than at day 0 and than in MenACWY recipients. Participants were mostly white British and included more females than males, and it was suggested by the authors that clonal diversity may have been underestimated. No day 14 peak-response samples were available, so repertoires were characterized only after the peak T cell response. In the small 56-69-year group, the increase in depth fell short of significance, most likely because of low power. Conclusions about previously exposed vaccinees are limited, since just 5 or 6 AZD1222 recipients were seropositive for SARS-CoV-2 at baseline. The vaccine-associated CD4 TCRs covered the entire spike protein, and the dominant responses fell in regions 160-218 and 743-854.

As concerns this clone: Its antigen remains unidentified. There are no base qualities to consult, and no much larger clone falls within one base.

V drops 2 bases and J drops 7 bases, leaving 13 bases in between. CDR1 and CDR2, per the germline V gene, are SGHRS and YFSETQ. The CDR3 contains 15 residues, cysteine and phenylalanine counted. CDR3 DNA only is kept here, 45 bases in frame from base 1. The sample's time point label, decoded: baseline before first vaccination. Vaccinee samples were obtained from the UK trials COV001 and COV002, which included a single-blind randomized controlled phase 2/3 trial of AZD1222 (ChAdOx1 nCoV-19) in healthy adults. For TCRbeta chain sequencing, PBMC samples from trial participants were taken at day 0 and at day 28 after the second dose. The CDR3 regions of human TCRbeta chains were subjected to immunosequencing. The study's own analysis went as follows. TCRs in the repertoires were compared against a reference library of SARS-CoV-2-specific TCRs that had been generated with the MIRA antigen-specificity platform. Breadth meant the fraction of unique TCRs that were SARS-CoV-2-associated, whereas depth meant the fraction of total T cells that were SARS-CoV-2-associated. Using the MIRA data, each spike-specific TCR was mapped to the spike region that the TCR reacts to and placed in a CD4 or CD8 class. Log10-transformed breadth and depth values were compared by one-way ANOVA with Sidak's multiple comparisons tests. TCRdb carries this immuneACCESS record with in-frame sequences only. Its versions omit some clonotypes, under half of them owing to an unresolved V gene in the studies checked, with the rest unexplained. V and J calls and clone size follow that table, whereas D and trimming were derived from the DNA. The sample records about 180,000 clones, around 94% of which are singletons. The ten largest clones capture about 3% of the sample.

The TCR sequence derives from an adult in good health. The chain links TRBV5-1 with TRBJ1-6; TRBD1 could be the D gene, as 6 bases match. Sample: peripheral blood, taken on day 0 of AZD1222 vaccination. CDR3 protein: CASSFAQGLNSPLHF. The DNA sequence is as follows: TGCGCCAGCAGCTTTGCACAGGGCCTCAATTCACCCCTCCACTTT.